This TCR beta chain is from a study of Graves' ophthalmopathy and Graves' hyperthyroidism. Amplified material comprised TCR beta CDR3 regions derived from RNA transcripts. Scientists carried out first-round RT-PCR using HTBI primers and then a second-round multiplex PCR. TCRdb ran MiXCR on the multiplex PCR reads and lists one entry per CDR3 protein. Here the sample spans hundreds of thousands of distinct CDR3 sequences, roughly 41% being singletons. This CDR3 has 16 amino acids. Germline CDR1 reads DFQATT; CDR2 reads SNEGSKA (reference sequence). The V and J ends lost 2 bases and 0 bases respectively, with 14 bases between them. Study-wide findings and caveats: Thyroid clonotypes that were expanded above 0.001 frequency mostly also appeared in blood.

This clonotype was seen ten or more times. As yet, its antigen is unknown. Specimen: peripheral blood. This clonotype originated in an adult man with Graves' ophthalmopathy. V gene TRBV20-1 combines with J gene TRBJ1-5; a possible D gene is TRBD1 (6 bases). The chain's CDR3 is CSARSSNRDSNQPQHF. The CDR3 region has the DNA TGCAGTGCTAGAAGCTCGAACAGGGATAGCAATCAGCCCCAGCATTTT.